What follows are 12 T cell receptor beta chains derived from one specimen sequenced in a study of cytomegalovirus exposure and HLA in healthy donors. PCR amplification relied on 60 Vbeta primers (plus 13 Jbeta primers). Only in-frame clones appear in the TCRdb table, and some are missing; sequencing was by immunoSEQ multiplex PCR. This sample carries about 200,000 clones, 65% to 85% of them seen once, and the ten largest clones take about 3.1%. The specimen sequenced was PBMCs. The receptors stem from a man in his thirties or forties in good health and CMV-seronegative.

This chain joins TRBV12-5 and TRBJ1-1; no clear D. The germline gives CDR1 LGHNT, CDR2 FRNRAP. V was shortened by 9 bases and J by 2 bases, with 13 bases between the two germline ends. There are 13 residues in the CDR3. As DNA, the CDR3 is TGTGCTAGGTCTATGGGAGGAAACACTGAAGCTTTCTTT. Translation: CARSMGGNTEAFF.

The chain combines TRBV6-5 with TRBJ2-7, with 7 positions matching TRBD1. V lost 6 bases and J lost 4; bases outside the gene matches: 9. This CDR3 spans 14 amino acids. Germline V CDR1 and CDR2: MNHEY, SVGAGI. The CDR3 loop is CASRLTGTAYEQYF. The CDR3 DNA reads as TGTGCCAGCAGACTCACCGGGACAGCTTACGAGCAGTACTTC.

The rearrangement joins TRBV5-4 to TRBJ2-5; D remains unclear. The CDR3 is 12 amino acids. Germline CDR1 is SGHNT and CDR2 is YYREEE (reference sequence). V was clipped by 4 bases and J by 4 bases, with 8 bases between them. The CDR3 coding sequence is TGTGCCAGCAGCATCGGTGGAGAGACCCAGTACTTC. It specifies CASSIGGETQYF.

This clone has only one observation. V and J are TRBV5-1 and TRBJ2-5, with 7 bases matching TRBD2. Per the germline V gene, CDR1 is SGHRS and CDR2 is YFSETQ. The CDR3 is 15 residues long. The junction had 6 bases not matched to a gene; V was cut back by 2 bases and J by 2 bases. In DNA, the CDR3 is TGCGCCAGCAGCTTTGGAGGCGGGGGTCAAGAGACCCAGTACTTC. Translating it yields CASSFGGGGQETQYF. Looking up the rest from reference TRBV5-1 and TRBJ2-5 gives the full variable domain: KAGVTQTPRYLIKTRGQQVTLSCSPISGHRSVSWYQQTPGQGLQFLFEYFSETQRNKGNFPGRFSGRQFSNSRSEMNVSTLELGDSALYLCASSFGGGGQETQYFGPGTRLLVL.

The chain couples TRBV6-5 to TRBJ2-5, with D possibly being TRBD1 (5 bases). V was clipped by 0 bases and J by 7 bases, with 15 bases between them. The CDR3 has 15 residues. Germline values: CDR1 MNHEY, CDR2 SVGAGI. The CDR3 DNA sequence: TGTGCCAGCAGTTACTCGTTGGGGCCACCTGTGACCCAGTACTTC. Translation gives CASSYSLGPPVTQYF.

This clone was recorded a few times. This rearrangement joins TRBV5-1 to TRBJ2-5; 11 bases fit TRBD2. With 2 bases clipped from V and 5 bases from J, the junction kept 8 bases outside the gene matches. The CDR3 loop spans 16 amino acids. CDR1 is SGHRS and CDR2 is YFSETQ in the germline V gene. The DNA of the CDR3 is TGCGCCAGCAGCTTAACTAGCGGGGGTACTGGGGAGACCCAGTACTTC. Encoded protein: CASSLTSGGTGETQYF.

The chain is built from TRBV5-6 and TRBJ2-2; D possibly corresponds to TRBD1 (5 bases). The CDR3 consists of 13 residues. Trimming removed 2 bases at V and 7 bases at J, with 9 bases between. Per the germline V gene, CDR1 is SGHDT and CDR2 is YYEEEE. The CDR3 spells CASSFGAVGELFF. In DNA form, the CDR3 reads TGTGCCAGCAGCTTTGGGGCGGTCGGGGAGCTGTTTTTT.

The V and J genes are TRBV7-6 and TRBJ2-2, with TRBD2 identical over 12 bases. The ends lost 1 base at V and 4 bases at J; junction bases unmatched: 7. Germline V gene sequence: CDR1 SGHVS, CDR2 FNYEAQ. The CDR3 contains 18 residues. The CDR3 DNA reads as TGTGCCAGCAGCTTAGATCCTAGCGGGGGGGCCGGCACCGGGGAGCTGTTTTTT. Encoded protein: CASSLDPSGGAGTGELFF.

This clone was observed a handful of times. The rearrangement links TRBV7-3 to TRBJ2-6, with 8 nucleotides matching TRBD1. Germline CDR1 reads SGHTA; CDR2 reads FQGTGA. V shed 5 bases, J shed 0 bases, and the junction held 18 bases outside the gene matches. The CDR3 is 21 residues long. CDR3 in DNA: TGTGCCAGCAGCCCGTACCCGCGAGCCGGACAGGGCAACTCTGGGGCCAACGTCCTGACTTTC. The encoded protein is CASSPYPRAGQGNSGANVLTF.

The V gene is TRBV6-6, the J gene TRBJ2-7; 7 nucleotides align to TRBD1. This CDR3 region has 16 residues. Germline trimming cut 2 bases from V and 0 bases from J; bases unmatched to any gene: 7. Germline CDR1 is MNHNY and CDR2 is SVGAGI (reference sequence). The CDR3 region is CASSYGFGDSSYEQYF. The CDR3 DNA reads TGTGCCAGCAGTTACGGGTTTGGGGACAGCTCCTACGAGCAGTACTTC.

CDR3 coding DNA: TGTGCCAGCGCCAAGCTACCACGGGGTAATCAGCCCCAGCATTTT. This sequence encodes CASAKLPRGNQPQHF. The V gene is TRBV28, the J gene TRBJ1-5; D unresolved. Germline-derived CDR1 and CDR2 are MDHEN and SYDVKM. This CDR3 is 15 amino acids long. The V gene lost 8 bases and the J gene lost 4 bases, with 18 bases spanning the gap.

This clone was observed a handful of times. This chain joins TRBV2 and TRBJ2-1; D not certain. Germline V gives CDR1 SNHLY, CDR2 FYNNEI. V shed 5 bases and J shed 12 bases, with 11 bases lying between them. The CDR3 has 11 residues. CDR3 residues: CASSFLNLQFF. CDR3 nucleotides: TGTGCCAGCAGTTTCCTCAACTTGCAGTTCTTC.